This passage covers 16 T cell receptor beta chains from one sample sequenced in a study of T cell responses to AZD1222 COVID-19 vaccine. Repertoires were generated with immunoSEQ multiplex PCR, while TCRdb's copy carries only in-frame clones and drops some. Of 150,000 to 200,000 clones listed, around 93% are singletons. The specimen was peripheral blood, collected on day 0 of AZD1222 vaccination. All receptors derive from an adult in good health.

The CDR3 DNA is TGTGCCACCAGTGACTCCGGGACAGGGAAGCAGCCCCAGCATTTT. This translates into CATSDSGTGKQPQHF. This rearrangement joins TRBV24-1 to TRBJ1-5; 9 bases fit TRBD1. The CDR3 runs 15 residues. After removal of 4 bases from V and 7 bases from J, the junction contained 7 bases not matched to a gene. The germline CDR1 and CDR2 sequences are KGHDR and SFDVKD.

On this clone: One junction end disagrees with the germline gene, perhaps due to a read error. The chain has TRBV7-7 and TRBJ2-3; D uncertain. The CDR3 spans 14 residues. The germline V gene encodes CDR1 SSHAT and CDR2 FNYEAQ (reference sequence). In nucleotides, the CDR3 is TGTGCTAGCAGCTTATCGTCTAGCACAGATACGCAGTATTTT. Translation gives CASSLSSSTDTQYF.

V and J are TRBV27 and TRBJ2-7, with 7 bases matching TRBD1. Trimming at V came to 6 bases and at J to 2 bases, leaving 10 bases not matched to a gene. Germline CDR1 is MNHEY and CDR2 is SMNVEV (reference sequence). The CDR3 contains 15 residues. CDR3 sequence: CASRLDRSLAYEQYF. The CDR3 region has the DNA TGTGCCAGCAGGTTGGACAGGAGTCTAGCCTACGAGCAGTACTTC.

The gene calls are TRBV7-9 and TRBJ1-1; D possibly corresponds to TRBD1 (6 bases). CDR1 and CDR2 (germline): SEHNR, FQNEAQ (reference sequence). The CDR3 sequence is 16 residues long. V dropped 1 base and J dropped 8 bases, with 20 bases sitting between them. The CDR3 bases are TGTGCCAGCAGCTTAGAGGAAACGAGTTGGACAGCCGAAGCTTTCTTT. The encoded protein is CASSLEETSWTAEAFF.

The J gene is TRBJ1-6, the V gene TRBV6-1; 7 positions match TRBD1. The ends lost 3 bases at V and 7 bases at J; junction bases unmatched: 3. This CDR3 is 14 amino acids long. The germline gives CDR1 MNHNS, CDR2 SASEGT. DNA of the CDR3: TGTGCCAGCAGTGAGGGGACAGCGAATTCACCCCTCCACTTT. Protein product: CASSEGTANSPLHF.

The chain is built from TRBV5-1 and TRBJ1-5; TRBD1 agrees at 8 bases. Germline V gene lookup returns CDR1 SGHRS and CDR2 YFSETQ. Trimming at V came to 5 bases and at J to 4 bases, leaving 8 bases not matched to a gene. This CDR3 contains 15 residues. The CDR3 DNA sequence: TGCGCCAGCAGTCCAGGGGGCGGAGGGAATCAGCCCCAGCATTTT. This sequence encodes CASSPGGGGNQPQHF. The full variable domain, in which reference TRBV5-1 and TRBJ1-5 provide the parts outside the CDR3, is KAGVTQTPRYLIKTRGQQVTLSCSPISGHRSVSWYQQTPGQGLQFLFEYFSETQRNKGNFPGRFSGRQFSNSRSEMNVSTLELGDSALYLCASSPGGGGNQPQHFGDGTRLSIL.

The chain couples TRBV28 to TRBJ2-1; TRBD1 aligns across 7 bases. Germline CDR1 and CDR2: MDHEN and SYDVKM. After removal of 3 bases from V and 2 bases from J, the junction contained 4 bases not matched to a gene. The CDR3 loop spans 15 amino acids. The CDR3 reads CASSFSDRTYNEQFF. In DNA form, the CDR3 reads TGTGCCAGCAGTTTTTCGGACAGGACCTACAATGAGCAGTTCTTC.

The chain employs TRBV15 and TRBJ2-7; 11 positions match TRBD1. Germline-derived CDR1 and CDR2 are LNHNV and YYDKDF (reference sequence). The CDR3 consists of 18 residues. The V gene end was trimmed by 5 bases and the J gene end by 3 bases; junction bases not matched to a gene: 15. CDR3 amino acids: CATSSRGTGTGGIYEQYF. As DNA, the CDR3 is TGTGCCACCAGCTCAAGGGGAACCGGGACAGGGGGGATCTACGAGCAGTACTTC. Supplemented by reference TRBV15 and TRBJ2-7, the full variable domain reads DAMVIQNPRYQVTQFGKPVTLSCSQTLNHNVMYWYQQKSSQAPKLLFHYYDKDFNNEADTPDNFQSRRPNTSFCFLDIRSPGLGDTAMYLCATSSRGTGTGGIYEQYFGPGTRLTVT.

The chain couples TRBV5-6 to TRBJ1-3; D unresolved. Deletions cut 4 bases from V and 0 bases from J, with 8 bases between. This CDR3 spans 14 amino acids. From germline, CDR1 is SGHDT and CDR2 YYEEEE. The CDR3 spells CASSRSRSGNTIYF. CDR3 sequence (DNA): TGTGCCAGCAGCCGGTCCCGCTCTGGAAACACCATATATTTT.

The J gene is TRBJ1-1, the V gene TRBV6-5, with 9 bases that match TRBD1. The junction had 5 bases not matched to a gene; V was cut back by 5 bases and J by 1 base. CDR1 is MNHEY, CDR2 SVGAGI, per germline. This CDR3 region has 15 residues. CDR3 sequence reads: CASSTLTGGNTEAFF. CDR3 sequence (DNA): TGTGCCAGCAGTACCCTGACAGGGGGGAACACTGAAGCTTTCTTT.

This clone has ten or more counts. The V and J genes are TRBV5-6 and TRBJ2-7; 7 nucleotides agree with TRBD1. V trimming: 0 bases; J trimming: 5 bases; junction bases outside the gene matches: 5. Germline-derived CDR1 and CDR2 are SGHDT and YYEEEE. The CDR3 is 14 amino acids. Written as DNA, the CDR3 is TGTGCCAGCAGCTTGGGGGGACAGAGGGACGAGCAGTACTTC. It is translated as CASSLGGQRDEQYF.

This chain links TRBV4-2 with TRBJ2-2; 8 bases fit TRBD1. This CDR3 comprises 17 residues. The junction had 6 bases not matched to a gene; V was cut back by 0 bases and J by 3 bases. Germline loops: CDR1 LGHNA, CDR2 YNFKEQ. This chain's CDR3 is CASSQDWSGGYTGELFF. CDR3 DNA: TGTGCCAGCAGCCAAGATTGGTCAGGGGGCTACACCGGGGAGCTGTTTTTT.

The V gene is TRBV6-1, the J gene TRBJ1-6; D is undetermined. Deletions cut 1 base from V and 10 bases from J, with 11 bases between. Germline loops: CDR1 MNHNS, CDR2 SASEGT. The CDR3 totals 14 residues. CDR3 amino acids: CASSEGSPASPLHF. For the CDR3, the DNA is TGTGCCAGCAGTGAAGGGTCCCCGGCATCACCCCTCCACTTT.

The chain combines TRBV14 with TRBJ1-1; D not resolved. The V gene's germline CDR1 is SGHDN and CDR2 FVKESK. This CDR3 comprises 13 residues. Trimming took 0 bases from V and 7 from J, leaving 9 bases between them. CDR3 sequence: CASSQDPVGEAFF. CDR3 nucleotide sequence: TGTGCCAGCAGCCAAGATCCTGTCGGTGAAGCTTTCTTT.

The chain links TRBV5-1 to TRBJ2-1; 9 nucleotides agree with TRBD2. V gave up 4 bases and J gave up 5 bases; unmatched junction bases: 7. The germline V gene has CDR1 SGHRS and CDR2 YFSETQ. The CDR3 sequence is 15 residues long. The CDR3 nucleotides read TGCGCCAGCAGCCGTAGCGGGAGAAAGGACAATGAGCAGTTCTTC. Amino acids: CASSRSGRKDNEQFF.

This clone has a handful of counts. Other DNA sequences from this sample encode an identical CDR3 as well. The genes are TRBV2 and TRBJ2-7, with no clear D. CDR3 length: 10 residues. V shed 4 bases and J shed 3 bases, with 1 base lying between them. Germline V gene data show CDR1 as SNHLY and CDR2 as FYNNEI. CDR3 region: CASSGYEQYF. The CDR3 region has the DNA TGTGCCAGCAGTGGCTACGAGCAGTACTTC.